A single sample gave rise to the 30 T cell receptor beta chains below, sequenced in a study of blood T cell repertoires in COVID-19. Repertoires were generated with immunoSEQ multiplex PCR, while TCRdb's copy carries only in-frame clones and drops some. This sample has around 150,000 clones, with around 90% found just once. Sequencing was carried out using peripheral blood. The source of these receptors is a woman aged 55-70 years with active or convalescent COVID-19.

This sequence joins TRBV19 and TRBJ1-4, with TRBD1 as a possible D gene (6 bases). The CDR3 is 14 residues long. Per the germline V gene, CDR1 is LNHDA and CDR2 is SQIVND (reference sequence). With 7 bases removed from V and 0 bases from J, the gap between germline ends came to 9 bases. CDR3 nucleotides: TGTGCCAGTAAGGGGGATGCAACTAATGAAAAACTGTTTTTT. The encoded protein is CASKGDATNEKLFF.

The CDR3 DNA is TGTGCCAGCAGAGGGACAGGGTTAGAGACCCAGTACTTC. This encodes CASRGTGLETQYF. This sequence joins TRBV2 and TRBJ2-5, with TRBD1 matching 9 bases. After removal of 6 bases from V and 4 bases from J, the junction contained 3 bases not matched to a gene. Germline lookup yields CDR1 SNHLY and CDR2 FYNNEI. CDR3 length: 13 residues.

The table lists this clone with a few counts. The J gene is TRBJ1-2, the V gene TRBV12-3 or TRBV12-4, with D uncertain. The V end was cut by 6 bases, the J end by 7 bases, with 9 bases between. CDR3 length equals 11 residues. The DNA of the CDR3 is TGTGCCAGCAGGGAGAGGATTGGCTACACCTTC. Translating gives CASRERIGYTF.

V is TRBV2 and J is TRBJ1-3, with D possibly matching TRBD1 (5 bases). CDR3 length equals 15 residues. CDR1 and CDR2 (germline): SNHLY, FYNNEI. Trimming took 4 bases from V and 0 from J, leaving 10 bases between them. The CDR3 is CASSVDNYSGNTIYF. CDR3 coding DNA: TGTGCCAGCAGTGTGGACAACTACTCTGGAAACACCATATATTTT. The full variable domain, with the rest looked up from reference TRBV2 and TRBJ1-3, is EPEVTQTPSHQVTQMGQEVILRCVPISNHLYFYWYRQILGQKVEFLVSFYNNEISEKSEIFDDQFSVERPDGSNFTLKIRSTKLEDSAMYFCASSVDNYSGNTIYFGEGSWLTVV.

The rearrangement uses TRBV14 and TRBJ1-4; TRBD1 agrees at 7 bases. The CDR3 consists of 18 residues. With V trimmed by 5 bases and J by 7 bases, 19 bases remained unmatched. Germline V lookup: CDR1 SGHDN, CDR2 FVKESK. The CDR3, as DNA: TGTGCCAGCAGCGTGCCGACAGGGACTTCTTTGGTCGCTGAAAAACTGTTTTTT. Amino acids: CASSVPTGTSLVAEKLFF.

The chain has TRBV30 and TRBJ1-4, with D perhaps TRBD1 (5 bases). The V and J ends lost 3 bases and 8 bases respectively, with 22 bases between them. This CDR3 spans 16 amino acids. The germline CDR1 and CDR2 sequences are GTSNPN and SVGIG (reference sequence). CDR3 DNA: TGTGCCTGGAGGGGTCGCGGGGGGACGGCCGTGGAAAAACTGTTTTTT. Protein: CAWRGRGGTAVEKLFF.

This rearrangement joins TRBV11-2 to TRBJ2-1; D is unresolved. The CDR3 consists of 13 residues. V lost 1 base, J lost 8 bases, and 9 bases lay in between. Per the germline V gene, CDR1 is SGHAT and CDR2 is FQNNGV. CDR3 bases: TGTGCCAGCAGCTTAGGGCGGAAGGATGAGCAGTTCTTC. It translates to CASSLGRKDEQFF.

This clone was picked up one time. V and J are TRBV4-2 and TRBJ2-7; D is perhaps TRBD2 (6 bases). Germline CDR1 reads LGHNA; CDR2 reads YNFKEQ. V dropped 5 bases and J dropped 3 bases, with 11 bases sitting between them. The CDR3 covers 13 residues. CDR3 DNA: TGTGCCAGCAGCTCCCCCGGGGGCTACGAGCAGTACTTC. It yields the protein CASSSPGGYEQYF.

The genes are TRBV19 and TRBJ1-6; D not resolved. V dropped 3 bases and J dropped 7 bases, with 13 bases sitting between them. The germline gives CDR1 LNHDA, CDR2 SQIVND (reference sequence). The CDR3 length is 15 residues. The CDR3 loop is CASSMSGGWNSPLHF. The CDR3 nucleotides read TGTGCCAGTAGTATGAGCGGCGGGTGGAATTCACCCCTCCACTTT.

This clone was recorded a few times. Written as DNA, the CDR3 is TGCGCCAGCAGCCAAGACCTCACAGGGGGCGGTGAAAAACTGTTTTTT. Protein product: CASSQDLTGGGEKLFF. The chain carries TRBV4-3 and TRBJ1-4; TRBD1 matches at 9 bases. The CDR3 runs 16 residues. The junction had 6 bases not matched to a gene; V was cut back by 0 bases and J by 7 bases. In germline, CDR1 is LGHNA, CDR2 YSLEER.

The chain combines TRBV5-8 with TRBJ1-5; no firm D call. Germline CDR1 SGHTS, CDR2 YDEGEE. The CDR3 consists of 13 residues. V gave up 3 bases and J gave up 2 bases, with 6 bases separating them. CDR3 sequence: CASSSLGNQPQHF. The CDR3 DNA follows: TGTGCCAGCAGCTCGCTAGGCAATCAGCCCCAGCATTTT.

This chain joins TRBV5-6 and TRBJ1-1; 10 bases line up with TRBD1. Germline V gives CDR1 SGHDT, CDR2 YYEEEE. The CDR3 spans 13 residues. V lost 4 bases and J lost 4; bases outside the gene matches: 1. The CDR3 DNA sequence: TGTGCCAGCAGCAGACAGGGGGCCACTGAAGCTTTCTTT. Translating gives CASSRQGATEAFF.

This clone occurred once. CDR3 nucleotides: TGTGCCAGCAGCCTCGGACGGGAGGAGACCCAGTACTTC. This sequence encodes CASSLGREETQYF. The V call is TRBV11-3, the J call TRBJ2-5; possible D gene TRBD2, 6 bases. CDR1 and CDR2 (germline): SGHNT, YENEEA. The CDR3 is 13 residues long. The V gene lost 5 bases and the J gene lost 5 bases, with 12 bases spanning the gap.

The chain is built from TRBV9 and TRBJ2-5; the match to TRBD2 covers 8 bases. Germline CDR1 reads SGDLS; CDR2 reads YYNGEE. The length of the CDR3 is 15 residues. V lost 2 bases to trimming and J lost 4 bases; unmatched junction nucleotides: 7. CDR3 in DNA: TGTGCCAGCAGCGTTCATGAGCGGGGGACAGAGACCCAGTACTTC. Amino acids: CASSVHERGTETQYF.

The rearrangement links TRBV7-6 to TRBJ2-1; TRBD1 agrees at 8 bases. CDR3 length: 15 residues. Per the germline V gene, CDR1 is SGHVS and CDR2 is FNYEAQ. V lost 6 bases and J lost 7; bases outside the gene matches: 11. In DNA form, the CDR3 reads TGTGCCAGCAGTGCCGGGCAGGGGGCTTTTAATGAGCAGTTCTTC. Its protein is CASSAGQGAFNEQFF.

This chain joins TRBV6-5 and TRBJ2-5; D ambiguous. The CDR3 covers 13 residues. Looked up from germline, CDR1 is MNHEY and CDR2 is SVGAGI. The V and J ends lost 5 bases and 0 bases respectively, with 7 bases between them. The CDR3 sequence is CASSPSYQETQYF. The CDR3 DNA is TGTGCCAGCAGTCCCTCGTACCAAGAGACCCAGTACTTC.

The rearrangement uses TRBV6-2 or TRBV6-3 and TRBJ2-7, with 14 bases fitting TRBD2. Germline trimming cut 6 bases from V and 1 base from J; bases unmatched to any gene: 2. Germline V gene sequence: CDR1 MNHEY, CDR2 SVGEGT. The CDR3 runs to 15 residues. CDR3 nucleotide sequence: TGTGCCAGCAGCCGGACTAGCGGGGGGTCCTACGAGCAGTACTTC. Translating gives CASSRTSGGSYEQYF.

The CDR3 sequence: CAISEETGAYGYTF. The CDR3 DNA follows: TGTGCCATCAGTGAGGAGACAGGGGCTTATGGCTACACCTTC. The chain joins TRBV10-3 to TRBJ1-2; 8 bases fit TRBD1. Looked up from germline, CDR1 is ENHRY and CDR2 is SYGVKD. This CDR3 has 14 amino acids. J gave up 5 bases and V 2 bases, and 4 bases lay outside the gene matches.

The chain combines TRBV4-3 with TRBJ2-7, with TRBD2 matching over 9 bases. The V and J ends lost 0 bases and 5 bases, in that order; junction bases with no gene match: 14. Germline assignment: CDR1 LGHNA and CDR2 YSLEER. This CDR3 is built from 18 residues. The CDR3 here is CASSQEGALAGVRNEQYF. The CDR3 DNA reads as TGCGCCAGCAGCCAAGAAGGGGCCTTAGCGGGGGTTAGAAACGAGCAGTACTTC.

The rearrangement uses TRBV11-2 and TRBJ2-1, with 9 bases lining up with TRBD2. Germline values: CDR1 SGHAT, CDR2 FQNNGV. V was clipped by 11 bases and J by 1 base; unmatched bases: 9. The CDR3 has 15 residues. The DNA of the CDR3 is TGTGCCTCCAGCCAGAGCGGGGGGTCCTACAATGAGCAGTTCTTC. Residues: CASSQSGGSYNEQFF.

The rearrangement uses TRBV5-4 and TRBJ2-3; 10 bases map to TRBD2. Germline trimming cut 0 bases from V and 2 bases from J; bases unmatched to any gene: 9. The CDR3 has 18 amino acids. CDR1 and CDR2 (germline): SGHNT, YYREEE (reference sequence). CDR3 region: CASSLVGLAGELTDTQYF. CDR3 DNA: TGTGCCAGCAGCTTGGTAGGGCTAGCGGGGGAGCTCACAGATACGCAGTATTTT.

The chain couples TRBV7-8 to TRBJ2-7; the match to TRBD1 covers 12 bases. Germline CDR1 is SGHVS and CDR2 is FQNEAQ. The CDR3 extends over 16 amino acids. The trim removed 0 bases at V and 3 bases at J, leaving 3 bases unmatched. DNA for the CDR3: TGTGCCAGCAGCTTAGCCGGGACAGGGGGCTTCTACGAGCAGTACTTC. Its translation is CASSLAGTGGFYEQYF.

This chain connects TRBV7-6 to TRBJ2-3; the match to TRBD2 covers 13 bases. Looked up from germline, CDR1 is SGHVS and CDR2 is FNYEAQ. This CDR3 comprises 15 residues. V lost 5 bases, J lost 5 bases, and 4 bases stayed unmatched. The DNA for the CDR3 is TGTGCCAGCAGCGTACTAGCGGGGGGGCAAGATACGCAGTATTTT. Its protein is CASSVLAGGQDTQYF.

The chain employs TRBV4-1 and TRBJ1-1; D call uncertain. Trimming removed 0 bases at V and 5 bases at J, with 10 bases between. Germline values: CDR1 MGHRA, CDR2 YSYEKL. The CDR3 runs to 14 residues. The CDR3 sequence is CASSQDRLLTEAFF. The CDR3 DNA follows: TGCGCCAGCAGCCAAGACAGGCTTTTAACTGAAGCTTTCTTT.

The chain combines TRBV19 with TRBJ2-1; the D gene is possibly TRBD1 (6 bases). CDR1 and CDR2 from the germline V gene are LNHDA and SQIVND (reference sequence). The V end lost 5 bases, the J end lost 9 bases, and 11 bases lay between the germline ends. This CDR3 is 12 amino acids long. CDR3 loop: CASSGRGSEQFF. DNA for the CDR3: TGTGCCAGTAGTGGCAGGGGTAGTGAGCAGTTCTTC.

The gene calls are TRBV7-2 and TRBJ1-5; weak D call: TRBD1 (5 bases). The CDR3 has 15 amino acids. Germline V gives CDR1 SGHTA, CDR2 FQGNSA. The V end lost 2 bases, the J end lost 0 bases, and 8 bases lay between the germline ends. CDR3 coding DNA: TGTGCCAGCAGCTTAAGCAGGGTTAGCAATCAGCCCCAGCATTTT. Protein: CASSLSRVSNQPQHF.

This clone was seen only once. The J gene is TRBJ2-1, the V gene TRBV19; 15 bases are shared with TRBD2. This CDR3 has 17 residues. The germline gives CDR1 LNHDA, CDR2 SQIVND (reference sequence). V gave up 3 bases and J gave up 7 bases; unmatched junction bases: 7. This chain's CDR3 is CASSISGTSGGLNEQFF. The CDR3 DNA follows: TGTGCCAGTAGTATTAGCGGGACTAGCGGGGGGCTGAATGAGCAGTTCTTC.

The chain joins TRBV19 to TRBJ1-2, with D unclear. V was shortened by 7 bases and J by 5 bases, with 20 bases between the two germline ends. The CDR3 loop spans 15 amino acids. Germline CDR1 is LNHDA and CDR2 is SQIVND (reference sequence). CDR3 sequence (DNA): TGTGCCAGTAAAGGTTCAAGGGAGAGTCGGTATGGCTACACCTTC. Its protein product is CASKGSRESRYGYTF.

The V call is TRBV7-2, the J call TRBJ2-7; D uncertain. Germline values: CDR1 SGHTA, CDR2 FQGNSA. Trimming took off 1 base at V and 3 bases at J, with 10 bases between the two ends. The CDR3 contains 14 residues. In DNA form, the CDR3 reads TGTGCCAGCAGCTTAGGCGGCGGTCACTACGAGCAGTACTTC. It is translated as CASSLGGGHYEQYF.

The table lists this clone with a count of one. This sequence joins TRBV30 and TRBJ2-5, with TRBD1 matching 8 bases. The germline V gene has CDR1 GTSNPN and CDR2 SVGIG (reference sequence). V was pared by 2 bases and J by 6 bases, with 8 bases of the junction left unmatched. The CDR3 is 14 residues long. This CDR3 reads CAWSSDRAKKTQYF. Written as DNA, the CDR3 is TGTGCCTGGAGTTCGGACAGGGCAAAAAAGACCCAGTACTTC. The full variable domain, in which reference TRBV30 and TRBJ2-5 provide the parts outside the CDR3, is SQTIHQWPATLVQPVGSPLSLECTVEGTSNPNLYWYRQAAGRGLQLLFYSVGIGQISSEVPQNLSASRPQDRQFILSSKKLLLSDSGFYLCAWSSDRAKKTQYFGPGTRLLVL.